What follows are 14 T cell receptor beta chains derived from one specimen sequenced in a study of neoadjuvant anti-PD-1 for oral cavity cancer. Generated by immunoSEQ multiplex PCR, the TCRdb table keeps only in-frame clones and is missing some. The sample gives about 14,000 clones, 60% to 70% of which show up once; 2% to 2.5% is in the top ten. The sequencing used PBMCs, collected before nivolumab (anti-PD-1) treatment. The receptors were gathered from a person aged 40 to 85 with oral cavity squamous cell carcinoma.

The V gene is TRBV27, the J gene TRBJ1-1; D possibly corresponds to TRBD1 (6 bases). The CDR3 sequence is 16 residues long. With 2 bases removed from V and 1 base from J, the gap between germline ends came to 14 bases. Germline V gene lookup returns CDR1 MNHEY and CDR2 SMNVEV (reference sequence). The CDR3, as DNA: TGTGCCAGCAGTTTAAGGACAGTGGGAGGGAACACTGAAGCTTTCTTT. This encodes CASSLRTVGGNTEAFF.

The table lists this clone with a few counts. The chain uses TRBV6-1 and TRBJ1-2; 7 nucleotides agree with TRBD1. Trimming at V came to 0 bases and at J to 5 bases, leaving 6 bases not matched to a gene. Per germline, CDR1 MNHNS and CDR2 SASEGT. CDR3 length: 15 residues. This CDR3 reads CASSEADDRVYGYTF. The CDR3 DNA follows: TGTGCCAGCAGTGAAGCGGACGACAGGGTTTATGGCTACACCTTC.

The V gene is TRBV6-1, the J gene TRBJ2-3, with 7 bases fitting TRBD1. CDR3 size: 14 residues. Germline-derived CDR1 and CDR2 are MNHNS and SASEGT. V lost 3 bases, J lost 5 bases, and 5 bases stayed unmatched. This CDR3 is CASSDNRGGDTQYF. The CDR3 nucleotides read TGTGCCAGCAGTGACAACAGGGGTGGAGATACGCAGTATTTT.

The gene calls are TRBV2 and TRBJ1-6, with 9 bases matching TRBD1. Germline assignment: CDR1 SNHLY and CDR2 FYNNEI. The CDR3 is 15 amino acids. The V and J ends lost 11 bases and 7 bases, in that order; junction bases with no gene match: 12. CDR3 in amino acids: CASQTGGTPNSPLHF. Here the CDR3 DNA reads TGTGCCTCCCAGACAGGGGGAACTCCAAATTCACCCCTCCACTTT.

This clone was seen a few times. Here the CDR3 reads CASSSGGTTTGELFF. The CDR3 DNA reads TGTGCCAGCAGTTCGGGGGGGACTACCACCGGGGAGCTGTTTTTT. The chain recombines TRBV28 with TRBJ2-2; 8 bases fit TRBD2. Germline V gene sequence: CDR1 MDHEN, CDR2 SYDVKM. The CDR3 sequence is 15 residues long. The V and J ends lost 4 bases and 4 bases, in that order; junction bases with no gene match: 5.

This clone was recorded only once. This chain links TRBV6-5 with TRBJ1-5; D is unclear. The CDR3 covers 12 residues. Trimming left V 5 bases short and J 7 bases short, with 9 bases between. CDR1 is MNHEY, CDR2 SVGAGI, per germline. The CDR3 coding sequence is TGTGCCAGCAGTCGGGTGGACCAGCCCCAGCATTTT. Translated, it gives CASSRVDQPQHF.

This clone appeared a single time. The chain links TRBV19 to TRBJ1-1; maybe TRBD1 (6 bases). The CDR3 consists of 15 residues. The V gene's germline CDR1 is LNHDA and CDR2 SQIVND (reference sequence). Trimming pared 4 bases from V and 5 bases from J, leaving 17 bases between. The DNA of the CDR3 is TGTGCCAGTAGTAATTACGGACAGATAAGAACTGAAGCTTTCTTT. This sequence encodes CASSNYGQIRTEAFF.

V is TRBV7-9 and J is TRBJ1-1; 7 positions agree with TRBD1. The trim removed 5 bases at V and 2 bases at J, leaving 5 bases unmatched. This CDR3 has 14 amino acids. CDR1 and CDR2 (germline): SEHNR, FQNEAQ (reference sequence). The chain's CDR3 is CASSLQGINTEAFF. The CDR3 DNA is TGTGCCAGCAGCCTACAGGGGATTAACACTGAAGCTTTCTTT.

The chain combines TRBV28 with TRBJ1-6, with 10 bases lining up with TRBD1. V was pared by 7 bases and J by 12 bases, with 9 bases of the junction left unmatched. Germline V CDR1 and CDR2: MDHEN, SYDVKM. The CDR3 runs to 14 residues. CDR3 protein: CASKTGGRGEPLHF. In nucleotides, the CDR3 is TGTGCCAGCAAGACAGGGGGCCGCGGGGAACCCCTCCACTTT. Based on the CDR3 plus reference TRBV28 and TRBJ1-6, the full variable domain is DVKVTQSSRYLVKRTGEKVFLECVQDMDHENMFWYRQDPGLGLRLIYFSYDVKMKEKGDIPEGYSVSREKKERFSLILESASTNQTSMYLCASKTGGRGEPLHFGNGTRLTVT.

This clone has only a few counts. The chain carries TRBV7-9 and TRBJ2-3; 12 positions match TRBD1. With 1 base clipped from V and 1 base from J, the junction kept 0 bases outside the gene matches. This CDR3 has 16 amino acids. CDR1 and CDR2 from the germline V gene are SEHNR and FQNEAQ (reference sequence). The CDR3 bases are TGTGCCAGCAGCTTAGGGGACAGGGGGCGCACAGATACGCAGTATTTT. It encodes CASSLGDRGRTDTQYF.

This clone showed up just a few times. The chain carries TRBV19 and TRBJ2-7; perhaps TRBD1 as D (6 bases). The CDR3 is 15 amino acids. The ends were cut back, 6 bases at V and 0 bases at J, with 15 bases in the middle. Germline V gene sequence: CDR1 LNHDA, CDR2 SQIVND (reference sequence). CDR3 in amino acids: CASRSGTRSSYEQYF. Written as DNA, the CDR3 is TGTGCCAGTAGATCCGGGACAAGAAGCTCCTACGAGCAGTACTTC.

V usage is TRBV28 and J usage is TRBJ1-2, with D perhaps TRBD1 (5 bases). Germline V gene lookup returns CDR1 MDHEN and CDR2 SYDVKM. This CDR3 comprises 16 residues. V was cut by 2 bases and J by 0 bases, with 13 bases left in between. CDR3 region: CASSLGTHSANYGYTF. Here the CDR3 DNA reads TGTGCCAGCAGTTTAGGGACCCATTCAGCTAACTATGGCTACACCTTC.

V and J are TRBV2 and TRBJ2-1; TRBD2 aligns across 10 bases. Germline CDR1 and CDR2: SNHLY and FYNNEI. With 3 bases clipped from V and 9 bases from J, the junction kept 8 bases outside the gene matches. This CDR3 comprises 15 residues. DNA for the CDR3: TGTGCCAGCAGTGAGGAAGCGGGGGGGCGTAGTGAGCAGTTCTTC. Its translation is CASSEEAGGRSEQFF.

This rearrangement joins TRBV5-6 to TRBJ1-4; a possible D gene is TRBD1 (6 bases). Germline loops: CDR1 SGHDT, CDR2 YYEEEE. V was trimmed by 0 bases and J by 5 bases, leaving 11 bases between them. The CDR3 is 15 residues long. The CDR3 DNA reads as TGTGCCAGCAGCTTGGTACAGGGCCGAAATGAAAAACTGTTTTTT. Residues: CASSLVQGRNEKLFF.